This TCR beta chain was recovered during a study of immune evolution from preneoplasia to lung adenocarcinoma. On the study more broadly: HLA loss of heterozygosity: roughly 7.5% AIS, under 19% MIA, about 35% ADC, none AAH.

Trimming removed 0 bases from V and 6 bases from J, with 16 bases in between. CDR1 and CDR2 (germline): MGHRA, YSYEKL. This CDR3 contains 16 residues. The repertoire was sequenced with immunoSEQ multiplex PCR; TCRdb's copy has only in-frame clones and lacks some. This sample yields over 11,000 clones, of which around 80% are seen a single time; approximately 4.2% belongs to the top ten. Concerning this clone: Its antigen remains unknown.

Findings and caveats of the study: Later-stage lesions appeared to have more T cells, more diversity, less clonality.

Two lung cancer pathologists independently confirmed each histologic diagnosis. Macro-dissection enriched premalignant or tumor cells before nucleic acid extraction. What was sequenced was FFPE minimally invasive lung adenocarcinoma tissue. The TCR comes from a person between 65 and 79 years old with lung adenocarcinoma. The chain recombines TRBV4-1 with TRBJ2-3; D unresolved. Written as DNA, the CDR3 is TGCGCCAGCAGCCAAGAAATCGGAATTGTGGGGGATACGCAGTATTTT. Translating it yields CASSQEIGIVGDTQYF.